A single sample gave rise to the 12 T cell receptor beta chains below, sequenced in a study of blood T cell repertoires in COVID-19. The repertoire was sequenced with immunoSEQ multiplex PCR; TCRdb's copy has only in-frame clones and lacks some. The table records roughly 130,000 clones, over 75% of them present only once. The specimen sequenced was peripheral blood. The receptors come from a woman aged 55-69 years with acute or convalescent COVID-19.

CDR3 residues: CASRVGQGSTGYTF. The CDR3 DNA is TGTGCCAGCAGAGTAGGACAGGGGAGTACGGGCTACACCTTC. This chain uses TRBV6-5 with TRBJ1-2, with 9 bases lining up with TRBD1. This CDR3 comprises 14 residues. V was pared by 6 bases and J by 8 bases, with 10 bases of the junction left unmatched. The germline V gene has CDR1 MNHEY and CDR2 SVGAGI.

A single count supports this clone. Here the CDR3 DNA reads TGCAGTGCTAGTCTTATGAACACTGAAGCTTTCTTT. This codes for CSASLMNTEAFF. The chain carries TRBV20-1 and TRBJ1-1; D remains ambiguous. The V gene lost 3 bases and the J gene lost 0 bases, with 5 bases spanning the gap. The CDR3 is 12 residues long. Germline V gene sequence: CDR1 DFQATT, CDR2 SNEGSKA (reference sequence).

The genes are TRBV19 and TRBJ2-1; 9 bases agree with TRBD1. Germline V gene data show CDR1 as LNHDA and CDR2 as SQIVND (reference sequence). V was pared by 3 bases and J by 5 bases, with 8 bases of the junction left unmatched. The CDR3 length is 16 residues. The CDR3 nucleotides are TGTGCCAGTAGTATCCTCGGGACAGGGCCTAACAATGAGCAGTTCTTC. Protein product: CASSILGTGPNNEQFF.

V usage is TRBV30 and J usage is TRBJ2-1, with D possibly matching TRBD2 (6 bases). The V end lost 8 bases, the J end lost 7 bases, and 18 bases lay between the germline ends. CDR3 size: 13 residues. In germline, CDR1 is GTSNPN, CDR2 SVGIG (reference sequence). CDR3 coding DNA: TGTGCCGGACCCCGGGACTCGGGGAATGAGCAGTTCTTC. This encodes CAGPRDSGNEQFF.

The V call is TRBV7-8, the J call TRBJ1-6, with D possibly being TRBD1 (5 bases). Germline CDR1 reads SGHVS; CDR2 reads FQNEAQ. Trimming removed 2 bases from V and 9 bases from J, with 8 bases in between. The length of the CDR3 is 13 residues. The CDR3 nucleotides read TGTGCCAGCAGCTTACAGGGCGGTTCACCCCTCCACTTT. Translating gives CASSLQGGSPLHF.

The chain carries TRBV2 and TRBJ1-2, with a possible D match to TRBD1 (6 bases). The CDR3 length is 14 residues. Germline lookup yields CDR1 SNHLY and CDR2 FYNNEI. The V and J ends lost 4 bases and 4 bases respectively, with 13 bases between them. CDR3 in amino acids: CASSGQGQTYGYTF. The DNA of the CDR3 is TGTGCCAGCAGTGGGCAAGGACAGACCTATGGCTACACCTTC.

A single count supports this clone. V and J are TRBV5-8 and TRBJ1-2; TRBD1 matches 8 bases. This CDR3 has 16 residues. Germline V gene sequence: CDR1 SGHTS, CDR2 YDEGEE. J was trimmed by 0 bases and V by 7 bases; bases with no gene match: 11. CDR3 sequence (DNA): TGTGCCAGCTCCTTCCGGGACAGGACTTCTAACTATGGCTACACCTTC. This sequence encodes CASSFRDRTSNYGYTF.

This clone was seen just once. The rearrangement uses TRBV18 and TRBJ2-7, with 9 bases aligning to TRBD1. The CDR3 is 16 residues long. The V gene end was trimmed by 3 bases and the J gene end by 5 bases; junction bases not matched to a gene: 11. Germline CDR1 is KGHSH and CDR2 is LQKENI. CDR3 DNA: TGTGCCAGCTCACCTGTCCCTGGGACAGGGCGGAACGAGCAGTACTTC. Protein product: CASSPVPGTGRNEQYF.

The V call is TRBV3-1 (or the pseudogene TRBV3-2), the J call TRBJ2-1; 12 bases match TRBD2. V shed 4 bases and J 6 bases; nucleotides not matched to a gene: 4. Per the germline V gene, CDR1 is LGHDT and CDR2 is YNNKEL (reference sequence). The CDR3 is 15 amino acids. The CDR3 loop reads CASSPLAGGSNEQFF. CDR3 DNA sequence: TGTGCCAGCAGCCCGCTAGCGGGAGGGTCCAATGAGCAGTTCTTC.

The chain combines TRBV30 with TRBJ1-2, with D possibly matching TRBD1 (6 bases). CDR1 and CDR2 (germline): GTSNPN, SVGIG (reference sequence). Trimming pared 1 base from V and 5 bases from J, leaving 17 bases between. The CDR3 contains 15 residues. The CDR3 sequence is CAWSASGTPGYGYTF. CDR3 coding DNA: TGTGCCTGGAGTGCCTCCGGGACACCGGGGTATGGCTACACCTTC.

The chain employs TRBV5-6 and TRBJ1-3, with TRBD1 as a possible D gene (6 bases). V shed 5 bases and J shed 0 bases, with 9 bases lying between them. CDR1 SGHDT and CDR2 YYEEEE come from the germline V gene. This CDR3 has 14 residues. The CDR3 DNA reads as TGTGCCAGCAGGCAGGACAGCTCTGGAAACACCATATATTTT. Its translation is CASRQDSSGNTIYF.

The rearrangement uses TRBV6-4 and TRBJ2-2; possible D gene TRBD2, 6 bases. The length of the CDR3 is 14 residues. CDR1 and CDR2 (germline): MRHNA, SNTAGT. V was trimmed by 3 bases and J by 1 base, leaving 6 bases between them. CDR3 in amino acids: CASSEGGNTGELFF. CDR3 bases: TGTGCCAGCAGTGAGGGGGGGAACACCGGGGAGCTGTTTTTT.